The present T cell receptor (beta chain) was sequenced within a study of blood T cell repertoires in COVID-19. Background on the study: The origin of the acute and convalescent COVID-19 samples was the United States, Italy and Spain. In each case, the material was cDNA or gDNA derived from T cells, B-cell-depleted T cells, or PBMCs.

Original data processing: Reference gene primer amplification yielded estimated nucleated cell counts. The assay was immunoSEQ multiplex PCR, and TCRdb's table has in-frame clones only and misses some. The V and J calls and clone size were taken over from that table, and D and trimming were inferred from the DNA. This table has 120,000 or so clones, 55% to 70% appearing once. CDR1 is MNHEY, CDR2 SMNVEV, per germline (reference sequence). Trimming took 6 bases from V and 5 from J, leaving 19 bases between them. The CDR3 is 15 residues long. The chain combines TRBV27 with TRBJ2-5; a weak D match, TRBD1 (8 bases). The origin of this receptor is a woman in her 70s with acute or convalescent COVID-19. Sequences were obtained from peripheral blood. The CDR3 reads CASRPQQGGRETQYF. The CDR3 region has the DNA TGTGCCAGCAGGCCTCAACAGGGGGGGAGGGAGACCCAGTACTTC.